The sequence of this TCR beta chain was determined in a study of blood T cell repertoires in COVID-19. The CDR3 is 14 amino acids. V lost 2 bases and J 3 bases, leaving 10 bases between the germline ends. The germline CDR1 and CDR2 sequences are MDHEN and SYDVKM. Clones were read by immunoSEQ multiplex PCR, and TCRdb kept only the in-frame ones, dropping some. The sample carries around 280,000 clones, roughly 90% recorded once. This chain joins TRBV28 and TRBJ2-5; the D gene is possibly TRBD1 (6 bases). The sequenced material came from PBMCs or T cells enriched from blood (not recorded which). This receptor was identified in a woman between 18 and 29 years old with acute COVID-19. The DNA of the CDR3 is TGTGCCAGCAGTTTAAGTGGGGGCGAAGAGACCCAGTACTTC. Protein product: CASSLSGGEETQYF.